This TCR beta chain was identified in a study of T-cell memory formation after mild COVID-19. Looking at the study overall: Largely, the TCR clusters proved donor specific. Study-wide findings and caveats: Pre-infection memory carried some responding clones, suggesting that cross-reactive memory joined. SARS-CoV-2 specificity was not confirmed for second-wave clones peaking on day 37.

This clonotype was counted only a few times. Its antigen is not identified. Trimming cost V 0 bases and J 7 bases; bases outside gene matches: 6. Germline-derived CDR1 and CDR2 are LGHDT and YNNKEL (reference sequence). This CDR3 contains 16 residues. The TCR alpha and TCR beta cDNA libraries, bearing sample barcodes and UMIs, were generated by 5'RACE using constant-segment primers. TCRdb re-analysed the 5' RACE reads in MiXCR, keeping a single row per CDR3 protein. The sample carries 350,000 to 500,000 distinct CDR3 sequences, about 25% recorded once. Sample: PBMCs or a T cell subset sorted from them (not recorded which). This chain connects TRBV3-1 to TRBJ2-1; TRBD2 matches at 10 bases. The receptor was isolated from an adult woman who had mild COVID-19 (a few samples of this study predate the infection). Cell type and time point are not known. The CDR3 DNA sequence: TGTGCCAGCAGCCAAGAGGAACTAGCGGGAAAGAATGAGCAGTTCTTC. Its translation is CASSQEELAGKNEQFF.